What follows are 10 T cell receptor beta chains derived from one specimen sequenced in a study of blood T cell repertoires in COVID-19 (dated by TCRdb to 2020 to 2022). Library preparation used the immunoSEQ multiplex PCR assay. The immuneACCESS repertoire file appears here via TCRdb, limited to in-frame rearrangements. These files lack a portion of the clones; in checked studies, under half of the deficit traces to unresolved V genes, and the cause of the others is not known. The table for this sample lists 40,000 to 55,000 clones; roughly 90% of them were counted only once. Together, the top ten hold around 2.1% of the sample. Sequencing was done on a sample of peripheral blood. The origin of the receptors is a human donor in a cohort sampled during active COVID-19.

The chain joins TRBV3-1 (or the pseudogene TRBV3-2) to TRBJ2-2; TRBD2 matches 12 bases. The CDR3 covers 17 residues. V dropped 3 bases and J dropped 4; count of bases not matched to a gene: 6. Germline CDR1 reads LGHDT; CDR2 reads YNNKEL (reference sequence). The CDR3 loop reads CASSQASGGGSTGELFF. CDR3 sequence (DNA): TGTGCCAGCAGCCAGGCTAGCGGGGGGGGCAGCACCGGGGAGCTGTTTTTT.

This sequence joins TRBV2 and TRBJ2-3; weak D call: TRBD2 (5 bases). The germline V gene encodes CDR1 SNHLY and CDR2 FYNNEI. The CDR3 spans 16 residues. V was clipped by 4 bases and J by 5 bases, with 19 bases between them. CDR3 loop: CASSVKAENEGDTQYF. In DNA form, the CDR3 reads TGTGCCAGCAGTGTTAAGGCCGAAAACGAGGGAGATACGCAGTATTTT.

This chain connects TRBV5-5 to TRBJ2-1; 8 positions match TRBD1. Per the germline V gene, CDR1 is SGHKS and CDR2 is YYEKEE (reference sequence). This CDR3 spans 17 amino acids. The V segment lost 4 bases and the J segment 5 bases; nucleotides outside the gene matches: 14. Written as DNA, the CDR3 is TGTGCCAGCAGCCAAACTCGGACAGGGACGACGAACAATGAGCAGTTCTTC. Its protein is CASSQTRTGTTNNEQFF.

Of note for this clone: Lacking the conserved final phenylalanine or tryptophan, this CDR3 likely reflects a read error. This chain links TRBV6-5 with TRBJ1-1; D is uncertain. Trimming removed 8 bases at V and 7 bases at J, with 8 bases between. CDR3 length equals 10 residues. The germline V gene has CDR1 MNHEY and CDR2 SVGAGI. The CDR3 DNA is TGTGCCAGCGGAGACGTTGAAGCTTTCCTT. Its protein is CASGDVEAFL.

The chain is built from TRBV5-6 and TRBJ2-5; 11 bases agree with TRBD2. Germline V lookup: CDR1 SGHDT, CDR2 YYEEEE. This CDR3 is 16 amino acids long. The V and J ends lost 6 bases and 1 base, in that order; junction bases with no gene match: 8. The DNA of the CDR3 is TGTGCCAGCACGAGGCCCCTAGCGGGGGGCCAAGAGACCCAGTACTTC. Protein sequence: CASTRPLAGGQETQYF. Together with reference TRBV5-6 and TRBJ2-5, the CDR3 gives the full variable domain: DAGVTQSPTHLIKTRGQQVTLRCSPKSGHDTVSWYQQALGQGPQFIFQYYEEEERQRGNFPDRFSGHQFPNYSSELNVNALLLGDSALYLCASTRPLAGGQETQYFGPGTRLLVL.

This CDR3 reads CASSQLGLAGSYEQYF. The CDR3 nucleotides are TGTGCCAGCAGCCAGCTCGGACTAGCGGGTTCCTACGAGCAGTACTTC. V and J are TRBV11-2 and TRBJ2-7; 11 bases match TRBD2. V was pared by 5 bases and J by 1 base, with 7 bases of the junction left unmatched. CDR1 SGHAT and CDR2 FQNNGV come from the germline V gene. The CDR3 contains 16 residues.

This rearrangement joins TRBV6-5 to TRBJ1-4; 10 bases align to TRBD1. CDR3 length: 13 amino acids. With V trimmed by 7 bases and J by 8 bases, 4 bases remained unmatched. Per the germline V gene, CDR1 is MNHEY and CDR2 is SVGAGI. DNA of the CDR3: TGTGCCAGCAAAGGACAGGGGGGGGAAAAACTGTTTTTT. Amino acids: CASKGQGGEKLFF.

The genes are TRBV19 and TRBJ1-5; 7 nucleotides match TRBD1. V was clipped by 10 bases and J by 6 bases; unmatched bases: 15. CDR1 LNHDA and CDR2 SQIVND come from the germline V gene (reference sequence). This CDR3 is built from 15 residues. The CDR3 here is CATEGAVGIRQPQHF. The DNA of the CDR3 is TGTGCCACCGAGGGGGCAGTCGGTATTCGTCAGCCCCAGCATTTT.

This sequence joins TRBV19 and TRBJ2-3, with D possibly being TRBD1 (7 bases). The CDR3 spans 16 residues. From germline, CDR1 is LNHDA and CDR2 SQIVND (reference sequence). V lost 5 bases to trimming and J lost 2 bases, with 17 bases between them. The CDR3 here is CASSGSTGRITDTQYF. Here the CDR3 DNA reads TGTGCCAGTAGTGGATCGACAGGGAGGATCACAGATACGCAGTATTTT.

This chain connects TRBV2 to TRBJ2-2; D might be TRBD2 (6 bases). The CDR3 covers 15 residues. The V end lost 6 bases, the J end lost 1 base, and 12 bases lay between the germline ends. The V gene's germline CDR1 is SNHLY and CDR2 FYNNEI. CDR3 DNA sequence: TGTGCCAGCAGACCCGGGACTGGGAACACCGGGGAGCTGTTTTTT. The encoded protein is CASRPGTGNTGELFF.